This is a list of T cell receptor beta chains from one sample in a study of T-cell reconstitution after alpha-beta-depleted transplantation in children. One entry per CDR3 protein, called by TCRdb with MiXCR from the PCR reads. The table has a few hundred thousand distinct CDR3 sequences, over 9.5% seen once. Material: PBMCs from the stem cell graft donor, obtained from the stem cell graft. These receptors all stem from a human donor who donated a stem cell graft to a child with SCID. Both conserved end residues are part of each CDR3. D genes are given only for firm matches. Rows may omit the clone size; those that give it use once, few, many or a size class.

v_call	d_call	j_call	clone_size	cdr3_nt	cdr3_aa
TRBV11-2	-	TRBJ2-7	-	TGTGCCAGCAGCCGGGCGAGTAATTCCTACGAGCAGTACTTC	CASSRASNSYEQYF
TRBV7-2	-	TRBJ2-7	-	TGTGCCAGCACCTACAAGGGGGACAACTCCTACGAGCAGTACTTC	CASTYKGDNSYEQYF
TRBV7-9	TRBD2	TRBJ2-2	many	TGTGCCAGCAGCTTAGCATTTAGCGGGGGCCGGACCGGGGAGCTGTTTTTT	CASSLAFSGGRTGELFF
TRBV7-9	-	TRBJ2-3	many	TGTGCCAGCAGCCGACAGGCCTACAAAGCAGATACGCAGTATTTT	CASSRQAYKADTQYF
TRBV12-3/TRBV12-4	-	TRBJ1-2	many	TGTGCCAGCAGTTTAGGAGCAGGGGTAGGAGGCTACACCTTC	CASSLGAGVGGYTF
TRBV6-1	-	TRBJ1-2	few	TGTGCCAGCAGCCCCAAGGGGACGGGCCTCTATGGCTACACCTTC	CASSPKGTGLYGYTF
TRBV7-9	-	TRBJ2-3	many	TGTGCCAGCAGCTCTGAGGGGGGGCCTAGCACAGATACGCAGTATTTT	CASSSEGGPSTDTQYF
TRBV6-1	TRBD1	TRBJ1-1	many	TGTGCCAGCAGGGGTGGACAGGGAGCCCCTGAAGCTTTCTTT	CASRGGQGAPEAFF
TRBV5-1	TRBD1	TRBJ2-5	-	TGCGCCAGCAGCTCCGGGACAGGGCTGGATGGCCAAGAGACCCAGTACTTC	CASSSGTGLDGQETQYF
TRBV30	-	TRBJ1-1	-	TGTGCCTCCGAGAGTAGGGGGAACACTGAAGCTTTCTTT	CASESRGNTEAFF
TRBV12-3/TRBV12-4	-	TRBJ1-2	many	TGTGCCAGCAGTTTCGGGCAGAGAGACCTCTATGGCTACACCTTC	CASSFGQRDLYGYTF
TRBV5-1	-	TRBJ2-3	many	TGCGCCAGCAGCACCAGGAGGAGCACAGATACGCAGTATTTT	CASSTRRSTDTQYF
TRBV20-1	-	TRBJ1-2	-	TGCAGTGCCCGGACAGAAACGGACTATGGCTACACCTTC	CSARTETDYGYTF
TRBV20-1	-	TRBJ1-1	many	TGCAGTGCTCGTAACACGGGGGTTTTCTTT	CSARNTGVFF
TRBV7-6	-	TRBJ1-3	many	TGTGCCAGCAGCTCCTCCGACAATCCTGGAAACACCATATATTTT	CASSSSDNPGNTIYF
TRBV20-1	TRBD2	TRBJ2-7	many	TGCAGTGCTAGAGGACTAGCGGGGGACTTCTACGAGCAGTACTTC	CSARGLAGDFYEQYF
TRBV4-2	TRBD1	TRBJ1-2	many	TGTGCCAGCAGCAAAACACAGGGGGCGGACTATGGCTACACCTTC	CASSKTQGADYGYTF
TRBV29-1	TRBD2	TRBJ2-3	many	TGCAGCGCCTTGGGGTACGGGACTAGCGGGGGGGCCCGAGATACGCAGTATTTT	CSALGYGTSGGARDTQYF
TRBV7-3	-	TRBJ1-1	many	TGTGCCAGTCCAAATCAAGCTTTCTTT	CASPNQAFF
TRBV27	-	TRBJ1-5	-	TGTGCCAGCAGTTTGCAAGGCGTGGGGAATCAGCCCCAGCATTTT	CASSLQGVGNQPQHF
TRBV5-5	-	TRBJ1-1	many	TGTGCCAGCAGCTTAAGGGGGTCTAGCACTGAAGCTTTCTTT	CASSLRGSSTEAFF
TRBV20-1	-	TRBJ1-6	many	TGCAGTGCTAGAGAATCCGGCATCAAGGTCCACTTT	CSARESGIKVHF
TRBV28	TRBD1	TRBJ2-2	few	TGTGCCAGCAGATCCGACAGGGTGGGCCCCGGGGAGCTGTTTTTT	CASRSDRVGPGELFF
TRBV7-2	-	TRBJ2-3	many	TGTGCCAGCAGCTTAGGGTGGGGCGGGGATACGCAGTATTTT	CASSLGWGGDTQYF
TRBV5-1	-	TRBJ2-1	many	TGCGCCAGCAGCTTGCTTGGCGGGGGCTCAAATGAGCAGTTCTTC	CASSLLGGGSNEQFF
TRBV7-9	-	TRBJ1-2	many	TGTGCCAGCAGCTTAGGGGATCCCTCCTCTTATGGCTACACCTTC	CASSLGDPSSYGYTF